Described below is a single TCR beta chain sequence and its context. Trimming took off 4 bases at V and 6 bases at J, with 10 bases between the two ends. The CDR3 contains 12 residues. CDR1 is SNHLY and CDR2 is FYNNEI in the germline V gene. The protocol was immunoSEQ multiplex PCR, while the TCRdb copy is restricted to in-frame clones and leaves out a portion. The sample includes 110,000 to 150,000 clones, around 85% seen only once; the top ten take 7% to 10%. This sample was included in a study of blood T cell repertoires in COVID-19. The sample was PBMCs or T cells enriched from blood (not recorded which). The chain recombines TRBV2 with TRBJ2-7; tentative D call: TRBD2 (6 bases). This clonotype was sampled from a man between 45 and 60 years old who had recovered from COVID-19. CDR3 nucleotides: TGTGCCAGCAGTGGCCCCGGGGGCGAGCAGTACTTC. This gives the protein CASSGPGGEQYF.